A single sample is the source of the 10 T cell receptor beta chains below, sequenced in a study of T cells expressing NK-cell markers. TCRdb re-called the 5' RACE reads and catalogs CDR3 proteins one per entry, DNA excluded. Its listing shows 350,000 to 450,000 distinct CDR3 sequences. Sequences were obtained from blood T cells: a sorted CD56 or NKG2C T cell subset, CD4+ or CD8+ T cells, or bulk PBMC T cells (not recorded which). Receptor source: a man between 18 and 69 years old in good health.

The rearrangement joins TRBV2 to TRBJ2-2; TCRdb designates TRBD1, a call that cannot be tested without DNA. Germline-derived CDR1 and CDR2 are SNHLY and FYNNEI. The CDR3 length is 15 residues. The CDR3 sequence is CASSPERALTGELFF.

The V call is TRBV5-1, the J call TRBJ1-1. Germline V gene sequence: CDR1 SGHRS, CDR2 YFSETQ. CDR3 length: 16 amino acids. This CDR3 is CASSLGTMALNTEAFF. Filled out from reference TRBV5-1 and TRBJ1-1, the complete variable domain reads KAGVTQTPRYLIKTRGQQVTLSCSPISGHRSVSWYQQTPGQGLQFLFEYFSETQRNKGNFPGRFSGRQFSNSRSEMNVSTLELGDSALYLCASSLGTMALNTEAFFGQGTRLTVV.

V and J are TRBV18 and TRBJ2-2; lacking DNA, the TRBD2 call made by TCRdb goes unchecked. This CDR3 has 16 amino acids. Germline CDR1 reads KGHSH; CDR2 reads LQKENI. The CDR3 is CASSPSGGPNTGELFF.

J is TRBJ2-5 and V is TRBV7-6. Germline V gives CDR1 SGHVS, CDR2 FNYEAQ. The CDR3 consists of 15 residues. The chain's CDR3 is CASSLLLGVWETQYF.

CDR3 in amino acids: CASRKGRPDTEAFF. The chain uses TRBV12-3 or TRBV12-4 and TRBJ1-1; the TCRdb D gene call, TRBD1, has no DNA to confirm it. The CDR3 is 14 residues long.

The chain links TRBV25-1 to TRBJ2-5; the D call from TCRdb, TRBD1, cannot be confirmed without DNA. The CDR3 is 16 amino acids. From germline, CDR1 is MGHDK and CDR2 SYGVNS. CDR3 sequence: CASSELVGGVSETQYF.

The chain uses TRBV5-6 and TRBJ1-1. In germline, CDR1 is SGHDT, CDR2 YYEEEE. The CDR3 extends over 18 amino acids. The CDR3 sequence: CASSANRLRLVTNTEAFF. Together with reference TRBV5-6 and TRBJ1-1, the CDR3 gives the full variable domain: DAGVTQSPTHLIKTRGQQVTLRCSPKSGHDTVSWYQQALGQGPQFIFQYYEEEERQRGNFPDRFSGHQFPNYSSELNVNALLLGDSALYLCASSANRLRLVTNTEAFFGQGTRLTVV.

CDR3 protein: CASSYDRDNRPGYTF. This chain uses TRBV5-1 with TRBJ1-2; TCRdb picks TRBD1, but there is no DNA to check that call. This CDR3 has 15 residues. Germline lookup yields CDR1 SGHRS and CDR2 YFSETQ.

The chain is built from TRBV5-4 and TRBJ2-5; with no DNA, the TCRdb D assignment of TRBD2 cannot be verified. The CDR3 totals 13 residues. CDR1 SGHNT and CDR2 YYREEE come from the germline V gene (reference sequence). The CDR3 is CATEGGVKETQYF.

The chain joins TRBV5-6 to TRBJ2-1; as DNA is missing, the TRBD1 call by TCRdb cannot be tested. The length of the CDR3 is 12 residues. Looked up from germline, CDR1 is SGHDT and CDR2 is YYEEEE. The CDR3 region is CASSLARTQQFF.